This T cell receptor beta chain was observed in a study of T-cell reconstitution after alpha-beta-depleted transplantation in children. Study conclusions and caveats: Recipient T cells and thymic progenitors that survived gave rise to the high TCRbeta diversity observed at day 60 in some patients. The study reportedly traced alpha-beta T cells about two months after transplant to several hundred expanded graft clones. T-cell numbers and diversity one year post-transplant derived largely from freshly generated T cells.

Unique molecular identifiers were incorporated into the prepared TCRbeta library. TCRdb re-derived calls from the PCR reads in MiXCR, one entry per CDR3 protein. The sample has hundreds of thousands of distinct CDR3 sequences; roughly 17% are singletons. CDR1 SGHTA and CDR2 FQGNSA come from the germline V gene. The ends were cut back, 5 bases at V and 4 bases at J, with 14 bases in the middle. CDR3 length equals 14 residues. Note on this clonotype: Its antigen remains unknown.

The sequence came from a male patient aged 2-10 years who had a stem cell transplant for acute lymphoblastic leukemia, so the T cells may come from the graft donor. This rearrangement joins TRBV7-2 to TRBJ1-1; D ambiguous. Here the sequenced sample was PBMCs, mostly from graft donor cells, taken 360 days after TCRalphabeta/CD19-depleted stem cell transplant. CDR3 DNA sequence: TGTGCCAGCAGCCCTACTCTTGTTGGCACTGAAGCTTTCTTT. This sequence encodes CASSPTLVGTEAFF.